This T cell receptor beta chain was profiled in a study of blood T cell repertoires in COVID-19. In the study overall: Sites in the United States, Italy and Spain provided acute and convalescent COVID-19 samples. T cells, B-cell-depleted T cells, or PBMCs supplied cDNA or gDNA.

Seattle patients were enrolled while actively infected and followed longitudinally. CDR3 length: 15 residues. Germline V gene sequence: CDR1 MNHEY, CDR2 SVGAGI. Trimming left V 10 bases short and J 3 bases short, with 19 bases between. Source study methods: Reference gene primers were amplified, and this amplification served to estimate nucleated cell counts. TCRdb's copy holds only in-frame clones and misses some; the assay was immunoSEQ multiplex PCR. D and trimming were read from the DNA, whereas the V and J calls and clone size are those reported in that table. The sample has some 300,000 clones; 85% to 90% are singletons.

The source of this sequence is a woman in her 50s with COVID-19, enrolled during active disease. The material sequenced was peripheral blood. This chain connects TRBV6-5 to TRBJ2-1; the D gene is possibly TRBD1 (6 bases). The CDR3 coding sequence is TGTGCCACCAGAGGGGGACCAAGCCTCTACAATGAGCAGTTCTTC. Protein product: CATRGGPSLYNEQFF.